The 28 T cell receptor beta chains in this list originate from one sample, sequenced in a study of blood T cell repertoires in COVID-19. Here immunoSEQ multiplex PCR was the method, and the copy in TCRdb shows in-frame clones only, minus some. Found here are 100,000 or so clones, roughly 72% of them singletons; the top ten hold roughly 6%. What was sequenced was peripheral blood. The receptors were gathered from a man aged 80 or over with acute or convalescent COVID-19.

The rearrangement uses TRBV29-1 and TRBJ2-5; D possibly corresponds to TRBD2 (6 bases). CDR1 and CDR2 (germline): SQVTM, ANQGSEA. This CDR3 spans 12 amino acids. V was shortened by 8 bases and J by 6 bases, with 16 bases between the two germline ends. CDR3 sequence reads: CSTGERAQTQYF. The CDR3 nucleotides read TGCAGCACGGGGGAGAGGGCGCAGACCCAGTACTTC.

This clone was seen only a few times. The genes are TRBV10-3 and TRBJ2-1; 9 positions agree with TRBD2. Per germline, CDR1 ENHRY and CDR2 SYGVKD. This CDR3 has 14 residues. Trimming removed 5 bases from V and 10 bases from J; junction bases left unmatched: 9. The DNA of the CDR3 is TGTGCCATCAGTAAAACCGGGACTAGCCCCGAGCAGTTCTTC. Residues: CAISKTGTSPEQFF.

The V and J genes are TRBV29-1 and TRBJ2-1, with D unclear. Germline V gene data show CDR1 as SQVTM and CDR2 as ANQGSEA. V was pared by 5 bases and J by 10 bases, with 12 bases between. The CDR3 contains 11 residues. The CDR3 nucleotides read TGCAGCGTTCAAAAGAGCAGGGAGCAGTTCTTC. Amino acids: CSVQKSREQFF.

The V call is TRBV24-1, the J call TRBJ2-3; no clear D. V was trimmed by 0 bases and J by 6 bases, leaving 6 bases between them. Germline assignment: CDR1 KGHDR and CDR2 SFDVKD. The length of the CDR3 is 13 residues. CDR3 nucleotide sequence: TGTGCCACCAGTGATTTGCTACCGGATACGCAGTATTTT. Translating gives CATSDLLPDTQYF.

The rearrangement links TRBV5-4 to TRBJ2-7; 13 bases map to TRBD2. The CDR3 sequence is 15 residues long. The V gene end was trimmed by 4 bases and the J gene end by 5 bases; junction bases not matched to a gene: 6. Germline values: CDR1 SGHNT, CDR2 YYREEE (reference sequence). DNA for the CDR3: TGTGCCAGCAGCGTGGGACTAGCGGGACTCGACGAGCAGTACTTC. This gives the protein CASSVGLAGLDEQYF.

The chain combines TRBV30 with TRBJ2-7; possibly TRBD2 for D (6 bases). The germline CDR1 and CDR2 sequences are GTSNPN and SVGIG (reference sequence). V was trimmed by 2 bases and J by 6 bases, leaving 11 bases between them. CDR3 length: 12 residues. CDR3 residues: CAWSTQAGEQYF. Written as DNA, the CDR3 is TGTGCCTGGAGTACCCAAGCGGGCGAGCAGTACTTC.

V usage is TRBV12-3 or TRBV12-4 and J usage is TRBJ2-7; maybe TRBD1 (6 bases). The CDR3 loop spans 13 amino acids. V dropped 3 bases and J dropped 1 base, with 7 bases sitting between them. The CDR3 loop reads CASSFGQSYEQYF. In DNA form, the CDR3 reads TGTGCCAGCAGTTTCGGACAGTCCTACGAGCAGTACTTC.

V gene TRBV4-2 combines with J gene TRBJ1-3; D not certain. Trimming shortened V by 0 bases and J by 2 bases, and 11 bases separated the two germline ends. The CDR3 runs 16 residues. Germline V gene lookup returns CDR1 LGHNA and CDR2 YNFKEQ. CDR3 in amino acids: CASSQELLQAGNTIYF. CDR3 nucleotides: TGTGCCAGCAGCCAAGAGTTATTGCAGGCTGGAAACACCATATATTTT.

The CDR3 region has the DNA TGTGCCAGCAGTTTACGGGGACACGGCGCTGAAGCTTTCTTT. Protein sequence: CASSLRGHGAEAFF. The V call is TRBV27, the J call TRBJ1-1; perhaps TRBD1 as D (6 bases). V was trimmed by 2 bases and J by 6 bases, leaving 13 bases between them. Germline lookup yields CDR1 MNHEY and CDR2 SMNVEV (reference sequence). The length of the CDR3 is 14 residues.

This rearrangement joins TRBV4-2 to TRBJ2-7; the match to TRBD1 covers 7 bases. CDR1 and CDR2 (germline): LGHNA, YNFKEQ. J gave up 3 bases and V 0 bases, and 5 bases lay outside the gene matches. This CDR3 comprises 15 residues. CDR3 loop: CASSQEYGQDYEQYF. The CDR3 DNA is TGTGCCAGCAGCCAAGAGTATGGACAGGACTACGAGCAGTACTTC.

The chain has TRBV2 and TRBJ2-6; TRBD1 matches 9 bases. V trimming: 6 bases; J trimming: 2 bases; junction bases outside the gene matches: 2. Looked up from germline, CDR1 is SNHLY and CDR2 is FYNNEI. CDR3 length: 15 residues. DNA of the CDR3: TGTGCCAGCAGGGGACAGGGCACTGGGGCCAACGTCCTGACTTTC. Its translation is CASRGQGTGANVLTF.

This sequence joins TRBV7-2 and TRBJ2-5, with 9 bases aligning to TRBD2. Germline CDR1 is SGHTA and CDR2 is FQGNSA. The CDR3 spans 15 residues. With V trimmed by 5 bases and J by 5 bases, 9 bases remained unmatched. The CDR3 reads CASSAGLAGAETQYF. DNA for the CDR3: TGTGCCAGCAGCGCCGGATTAGCGGGAGCCGAGACCCAGTACTTC.

This chain connects TRBV12-3 or TRBV12-4 to TRBJ2-7, with no clear D. Trimming took off 1 base at V and 7 bases at J, with 8 bases between the two ends. CDR3 size: 12 residues. DNA for the CDR3: TGTGCCAGCAGTTTAGTCCCCGTGGAGCAGTACTTC. As protein: CASSLVPVEQYF.

Regarding this clone: In the same sample, other DNA sequences code for this CDR3. The chain links TRBV9 to TRBJ2-6, with TRBD2 matching 7 bases. The junction had 2 bases not matched to a gene; V was cut back by 1 base and J by 1 base. Germline-derived CDR1 and CDR2 are SGDLS and YYNGEE. The CDR3 has 16 residues. The CDR3 sequence is CASSVRGDSGANVLTF. The CDR3 bases are TGTGCCAGCAGCGTACGGGGGGATTCTGGGGCCAACGTCCTGACTTTC.

The gene calls are TRBV5-6 and TRBJ1-2; D is possibly TRBD1 (6 bases). In germline, CDR1 is SGHDT, CDR2 YYEEEE. CDR3 length: 13 residues. The germline V and J ends were trimmed by 2 bases and 8 bases, with 13 bases remaining between them. CDR3 nucleotides: TGTGCCAGCAGCTTAGGGGGTATTGTAGGCTACACCTTC. Translated: CASSLGGIVGYTF.

This clone has just one count. V usage is TRBV6-6 and J usage is TRBJ1-3; D call uncertain. Germline V gene lookup returns CDR1 MNHNY and CDR2 SVGAGI (reference sequence). The length of the CDR3 is 12 residues. V gave up 5 bases and J gave up 6 bases, with 8 bases separating them. This CDR3 reads CASSPVANTIYF. For the CDR3, the DNA is TGTGCCAGCAGTCCGGTTGCAAACACCATATATTTT.

The chain uses TRBV7-9 and TRBJ1-4; D remains ambiguous. CDR3 length: 14 amino acids. Trimming removed 3 bases at V and 1 base at J, with 6 bases between. Per germline, CDR1 SEHNR and CDR2 FQNEAQ (reference sequence). The CDR3 nucleotides read TGTGCCAGCAGCTTGAGCGGAACTAATGAAAAACTGTTTTTT. It encodes CASSLSGTNEKLFF.

The chain combines TRBV4-3 with TRBJ1-3, with a weak D call TRBD1 (5 bases). V was trimmed by 0 bases and J by 3 bases, leaving 15 bases between them. The CDR3 is 17 amino acids. Germline V gene lookup returns CDR1 LGHNA and CDR2 YSLEER. CDR3 nucleotides: TGCGCCAGCAGCCAAGATGGGGCCAGGCTTAGTGGAAACACCATATATTTT. This codes for CASSQDGARLSGNTIYF.

The chain is built from TRBV9 and TRBJ1-3, with a tentative D call TRBD1 (6 bases). V shed 4 bases and J shed 4 bases, with 15 bases lying between them. Looked up from germline, CDR1 is SGDLS and CDR2 is YYNGEE. The CDR3 is 15 amino acids. CDR3 in amino acids: CASSTAQGRGNTIYF. The CDR3 region has the DNA TGTGCCAGCAGCACCGCACAGGGTAGAGGAAACACCATATATTTT.

The V call is TRBV28, the J call TRBJ1-5; 7 bases match TRBD1. The CDR3 consists of 14 residues. The germline V gene has CDR1 MDHEN and CDR2 SYDVKM. Germline trimming cut 6 bases from V and 2 bases from J; bases unmatched to any gene: 4. The DNA for the CDR3 is TGTGCCAGCAGGAAAACAGGGGGCAATCAGCCCCAGCATTTT. It specifies CASRKTGGNQPQHF. Together with reference TRBV28 and TRBJ1-5, the CDR3 gives the full variable domain: DVKVTQSSRYLVKRTGEKVFLECVQDMDHENMFWYRQDPGLGLRLIYFSYDVKMKEKGDIPEGYSVSREKKERFSLILESASTNQTSMYLCASRKTGGNQPQHFGDGTRLSIL.

This clone has just one count. This chain connects TRBV28 to TRBJ2-5; possibly TRBD1 for D (6 bases). The germline V and J ends were trimmed by 7 bases and 5 bases, with 26 bases remaining between them. Germline-derived CDR1 and CDR2 are MDHEN and SYDVKM. The CDR3 sequence is 17 residues long. The CDR3 here is CASTKGSGVSSVETQYF. The CDR3 DNA reads as TGTGCCAGCACCAAAGGGTCAGGGGTATCGTCGGTGGAGACCCAGTACTTC.

This chain joins TRBV7-2 and TRBJ2-1, with TRBD2 matching 7 bases. This CDR3 is 13 amino acids long. Germline CDR1 is SGHTA and CDR2 is FQGNSA. J gave up 8 bases and V 4 bases, and 5 bases lay outside the gene matches. Written as DNA, the CDR3 is TGTGCCAGCAGCTGGCGGGAGCTCGATGAGCAGTTCTTC. Translating gives CASSWRELDEQFF. The full variable domain, with the rest looked up from reference TRBV7-2 and TRBJ2-1, is GAGVSQSPSNKVTEKGKDVELRCDPISGHTALYWYRQSLGQGLEFLIYFQGNSAPDKSGLPSDRFSAERTGGSVSTLTIQRTQQEDSAVYLCASSWRELDEQFFGPGTRLTVL.

V gene TRBV24-1 combines with J gene TRBJ2-5, with D possibly TRBD1 on 5 matching bases. The CDR3 is 16 residues long. Germline CDR1 KGHDR, CDR2 SFDVKD. V lost 5 bases and J 1 base, leaving 16 bases between the germline ends. Here the CDR3 DNA reads TGTGCCACCAGTGGCCGCTCCGCCGACAGCCAAGAGACCCAGTACTTC. Translated: CATSGRSADSQETQYF.

This clone was picked up a small number of times. This rearrangement joins TRBV6-5 to TRBJ2-1; 8 nucleotides agree with TRBD2. Looked up from germline, CDR1 is MNHEY and CDR2 is SVGAGI. The J segment lost 6 bases and the V segment lost 6 bases, leaving 4 bases of the junction unmatched. This CDR3 is 13 amino acids long. The CDR3 DNA reads as TGTGCCAGCAGGAAGACTAGCGTCAATGAGCAGTTCTTC. It specifies CASRKTSVNEQFF.

This chain connects TRBV18 to TRBJ1-1, with 9 bases that match TRBD1. The CDR3 extends over 14 amino acids. Germline V lookup: CDR1 KGHSH, CDR2 LQKENI. V was clipped by 5 bases and J by 3 bases; unmatched bases: 4. CDR3 coding DNA: TGTGCCAGCTCAGCGGACAGGGGCTACACTGAAGCTTTCTTT. It is translated as CASSADRGYTEAFF.

This chain links TRBV30 with TRBJ2-1; 9 positions agree with TRBD2. Germline V gene data show CDR1 as GTSNPN and CDR2 as SVGIG (reference sequence). The CDR3 runs 15 residues. Unmatched junction bases numbered 11, after V lost 4 bases and J lost 7 bases. CDR3 sequence reads: CAWKSASGNWNEQFF. The CDR3 DNA reads as TGTGCCTGGAAATCAGCTAGCGGGAATTGGAATGAGCAGTTCTTC.

The V and J genes are TRBV6-2 or TRBV6-3 and TRBJ1-2; 10 nucleotides align to TRBD1. With V trimmed by 5 bases and J by 4 bases, 7 bases remained unmatched. CDR1 is MNHEY, CDR2 SVGEGT, per germline. The CDR3 is made up of 15 amino acids. The CDR3 loop reads CASSIGTGAIYGYTF. In nucleotides, the CDR3 is TGTGCCAGCAGTATCGGGACAGGGGCCATCTATGGCTACACCTTC.

This clone was observed a few times. The chain recombines TRBV18 with TRBJ1-3; no firm D call. From germline, CDR1 is KGHSH and CDR2 LQKENI. This CDR3 contains 16 residues. Trimming pared 0 bases from V and 4 bases from J, leaving 13 bases between. The CDR3 DNA reads as TGTGCCAGCTCACCACCCGGGCGGGGAGCCGGAAACACCATATATTTT. This translates into CASSPPGRGAGNTIYF.